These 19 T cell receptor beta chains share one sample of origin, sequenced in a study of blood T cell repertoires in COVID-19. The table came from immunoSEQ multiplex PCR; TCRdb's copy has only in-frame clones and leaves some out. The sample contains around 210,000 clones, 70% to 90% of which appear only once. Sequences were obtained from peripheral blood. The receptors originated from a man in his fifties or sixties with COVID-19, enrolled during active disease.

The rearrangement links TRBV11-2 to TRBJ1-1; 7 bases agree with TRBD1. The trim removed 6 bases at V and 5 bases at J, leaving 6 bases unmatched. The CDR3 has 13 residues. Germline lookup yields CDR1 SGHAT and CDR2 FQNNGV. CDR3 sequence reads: CASRPQGVTEAFF. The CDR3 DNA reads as TGTGCCAGCAGACCCCAGGGGGTGACTGAAGCTTTCTTT.

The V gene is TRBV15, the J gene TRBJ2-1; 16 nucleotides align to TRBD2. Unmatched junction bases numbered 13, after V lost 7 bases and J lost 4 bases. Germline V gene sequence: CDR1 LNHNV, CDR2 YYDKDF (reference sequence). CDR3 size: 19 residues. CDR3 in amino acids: CATTPPEGLAGGRYNEQFF. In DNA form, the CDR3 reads TGTGCCACCACCCCACCAGAGGGACTAGCGGGGGGGCGTTACAATGAGCAGTTCTTC.

The DNA for the CDR3 is TGTGCCAGCTCTCCGGGGGGCACAGATACGCAGTATTTT. The encoded protein is CASSPGGTDTQYF. The chain couples TRBV18 to TRBJ2-3; D possibly corresponds to TRBD2 (6 bases). V was trimmed by 6 bases and J by 1 base, leaving 8 bases between them. This CDR3 region has 13 residues. The germline CDR1 and CDR2 sequences are KGHSH and LQKENI.

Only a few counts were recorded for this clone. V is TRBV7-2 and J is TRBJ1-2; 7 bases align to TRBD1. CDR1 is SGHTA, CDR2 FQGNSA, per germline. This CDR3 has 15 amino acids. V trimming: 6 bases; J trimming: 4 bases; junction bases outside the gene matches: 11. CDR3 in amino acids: CASSRSGGRGYGYTF. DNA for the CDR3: TGTGCCAGCAGTCGATCAGGGGGTCGTGGCTATGGCTACACCTTC.

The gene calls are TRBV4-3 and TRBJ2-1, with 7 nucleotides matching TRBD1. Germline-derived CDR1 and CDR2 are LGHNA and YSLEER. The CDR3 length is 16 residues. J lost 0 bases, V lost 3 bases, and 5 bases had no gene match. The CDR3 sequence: CASSHPRDSSYNEQFF. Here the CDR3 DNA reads TGCGCCAGCAGCCACCCCCGGGACAGCTCCTACAATGAGCAGTTCTTC.

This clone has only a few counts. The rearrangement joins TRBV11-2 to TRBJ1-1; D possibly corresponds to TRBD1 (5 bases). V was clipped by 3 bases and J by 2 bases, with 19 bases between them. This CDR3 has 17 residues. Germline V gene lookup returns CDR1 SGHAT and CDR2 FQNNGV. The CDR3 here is CASSFPHGAKRNTEAFF. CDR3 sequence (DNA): TGTGCCAGCAGCTTCCCCCATGGGGCAAAGAGAAACACTGAAGCTTTCTTT.

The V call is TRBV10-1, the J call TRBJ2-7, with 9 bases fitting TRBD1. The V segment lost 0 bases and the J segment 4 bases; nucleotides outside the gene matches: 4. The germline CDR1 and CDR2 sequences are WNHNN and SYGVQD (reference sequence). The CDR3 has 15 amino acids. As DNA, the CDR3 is TGCGCCAGCAGTGAGTCACGACAGGGGGGATACGAGCAGTACTTC. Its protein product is CASSESRQGGYEQYF.

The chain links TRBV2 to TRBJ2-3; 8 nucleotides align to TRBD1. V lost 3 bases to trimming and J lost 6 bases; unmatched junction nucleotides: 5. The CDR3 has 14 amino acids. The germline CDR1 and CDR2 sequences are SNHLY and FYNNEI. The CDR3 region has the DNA TGTGCCAGCAGTGAGGACAGGGCCAGTGATACGCAGTATTTT. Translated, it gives CASSEDRASDTQYF.

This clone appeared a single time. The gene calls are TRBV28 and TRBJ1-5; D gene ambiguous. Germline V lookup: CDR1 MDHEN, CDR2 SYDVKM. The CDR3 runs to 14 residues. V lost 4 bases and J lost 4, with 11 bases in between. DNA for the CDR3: TGTGCCAGCAGTTCTCCCCCTTTAAATCAGCCCCAGCATTTT. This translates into CASSSPPLNQPQHF.

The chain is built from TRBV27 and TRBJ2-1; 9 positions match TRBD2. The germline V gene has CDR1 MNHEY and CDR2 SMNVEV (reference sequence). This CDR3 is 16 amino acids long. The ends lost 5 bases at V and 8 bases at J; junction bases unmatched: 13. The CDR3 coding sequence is TGTGCCAGCAGTCCCGTGGCGGGAGGGAGGTTCGATGAGCAGTTCTTC. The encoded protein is CASSPVAGGRFDEQFF.

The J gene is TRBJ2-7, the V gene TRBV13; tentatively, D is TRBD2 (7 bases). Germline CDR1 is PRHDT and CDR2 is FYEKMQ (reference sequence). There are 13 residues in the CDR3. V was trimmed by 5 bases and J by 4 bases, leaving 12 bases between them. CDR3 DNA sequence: TGTGCCAGCAGCCAGGGGCGGGGGTACGAGCAGTACTTC. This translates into CASSQGRGYEQYF. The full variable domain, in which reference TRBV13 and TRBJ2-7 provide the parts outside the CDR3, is AAGVIQSPRHLIKEKRETATLKCYPIPRHDTVYWYQQGPGQDPQFLISFYEKMQSDKGSIPDRFSAQQFSDYHSELNMSSLELGDSALYFCASSQGRGYEQYFGPGTRLTVT.

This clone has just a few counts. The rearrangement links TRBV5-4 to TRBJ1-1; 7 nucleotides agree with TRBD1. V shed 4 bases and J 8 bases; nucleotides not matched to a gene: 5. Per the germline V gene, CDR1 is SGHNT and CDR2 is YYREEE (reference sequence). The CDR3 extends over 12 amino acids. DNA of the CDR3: TGTGCCAGCAGCGTGGGACAGACCGAAGCTTTCTTT. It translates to CASSVGQTEAFF.

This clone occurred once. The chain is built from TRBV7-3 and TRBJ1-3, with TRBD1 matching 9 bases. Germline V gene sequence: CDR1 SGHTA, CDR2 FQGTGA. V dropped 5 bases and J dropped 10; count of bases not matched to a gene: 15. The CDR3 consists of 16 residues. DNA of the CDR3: TGTGCCAGCAGCCGGACTCCACCGGGACAGGGTTATACCATATATTTT. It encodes CASSRTPPGQGYTIYF.

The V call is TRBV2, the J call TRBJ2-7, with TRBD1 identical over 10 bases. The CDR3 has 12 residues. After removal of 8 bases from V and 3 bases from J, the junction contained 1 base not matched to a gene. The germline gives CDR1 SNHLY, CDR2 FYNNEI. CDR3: CASRDRGYEQYF. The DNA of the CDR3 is TGTGCCAGCCGGGACAGGGGCTACGAGCAGTACTTC.

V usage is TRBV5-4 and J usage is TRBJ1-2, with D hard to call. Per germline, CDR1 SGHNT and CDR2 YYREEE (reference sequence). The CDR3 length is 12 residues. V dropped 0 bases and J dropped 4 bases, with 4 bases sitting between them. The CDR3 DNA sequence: TGTGCCAGCAGCTTGGCTAGCTATGGCTACACCTTC. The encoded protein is CASSLASYGYTF. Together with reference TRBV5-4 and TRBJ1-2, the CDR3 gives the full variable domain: ETGVTQSPTHLIKTRGQQVTLRCSSQSGHNTVSWYQQALGQGPQFIFQYYREEENGRGNFPPRFSGLQFPNYSSELNVNALELDDSALYLCASSLASYGYTFGSGTRLTVV.

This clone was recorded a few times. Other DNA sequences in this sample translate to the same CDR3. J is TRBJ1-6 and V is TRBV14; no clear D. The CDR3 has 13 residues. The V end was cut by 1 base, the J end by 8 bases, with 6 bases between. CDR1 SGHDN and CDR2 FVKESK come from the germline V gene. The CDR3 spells CASSQVGDSPLHF. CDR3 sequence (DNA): TGTGCCAGCAGCCAAGTCGGTGATTCACCCCTCCACTTT.

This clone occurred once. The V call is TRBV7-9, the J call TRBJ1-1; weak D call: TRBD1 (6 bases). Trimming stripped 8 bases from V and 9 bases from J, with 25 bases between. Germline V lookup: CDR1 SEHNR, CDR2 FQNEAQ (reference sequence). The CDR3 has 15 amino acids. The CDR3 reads CASGHKGHTGGKAFF. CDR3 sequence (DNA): TGTGCCAGCGGCCACAAGGGACATACTGGTGGGAAAGCTTTCTTT.

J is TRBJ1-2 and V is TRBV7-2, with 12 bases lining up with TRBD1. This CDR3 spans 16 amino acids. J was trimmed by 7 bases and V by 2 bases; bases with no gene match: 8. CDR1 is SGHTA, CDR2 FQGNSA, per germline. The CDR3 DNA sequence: TGTGCCAGCAGCTTATCCCTGGGACAGGGGGCGGGTGGCTACACCTTC. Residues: CASSLSLGQGAGGYTF.

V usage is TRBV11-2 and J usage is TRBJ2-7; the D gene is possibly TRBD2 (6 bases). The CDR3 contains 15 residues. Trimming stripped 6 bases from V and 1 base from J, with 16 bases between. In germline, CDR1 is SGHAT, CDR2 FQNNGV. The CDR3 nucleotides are TGTGCCAGCAGGATGCAGGGAGGATATTCCTACGAGCAGTACTTC. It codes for CASRMQGGYSYEQYF.